The 16 T cell receptor beta chains listed next were all sequenced from one sample in a study of siplizumab effects on memory and regulatory T cells. This table comes from immunoSEQ multiplex PCR, and its TCRdb copy is limited to in-frame clones, with some not included. The top ten clones hold roughly 5.3% of a sample with fewer than 20,000 clones, 40% to 55% of them seen once. For approximately 6 days at 37°C, the mixed lymphocyte reaction cells were kept in coculture. Which antigens these TCRs recognize remains unknown. Sequenced input: CFSE-low (dividing) CD4+ T cells sorted from an allogeneic mixed lymphocyte reaction. All receptors come from a human donor in good health; the cells came from an allogeneic mixed lymphocyte reaction.

The V and J genes are TRBV5-4 and TRBJ2-1; TRBD2 agrees at 7 bases. The V segment lost 1 base and the J segment 4 bases; nucleotides outside the gene matches: 5. This CDR3 has 15 residues. Germline V gene data show CDR1 as SGHNT and CDR2 as YYREEE (reference sequence). In DNA form, the CDR3 reads TGTGCCAGCAGCTTGAGGCTAGCGGATTACAATGAGCAGTTCTTC. It is translated as CASSLRLADYNEQFF.

This clone was seen more than once but under ten times. The J gene is TRBJ2-5, the V gene TRBV30, with D maybe TRBD2 (6 bases). Germline loops: CDR1 GTSNPN, CDR2 SVGIG (reference sequence). Trimming left V 2 bases short and J 7 bases short, with 8 bases between. The CDR3 consists of 11 residues. Here the CDR3 reads CAWSLGGTQYF. As DNA, the CDR3 is TGTGCCTGGAGTCTCGGGGGGACCCAGTACTTC.

This chain uses TRBV18 with TRBJ1-1; 8 bases map to TRBD1. The J segment lost 3 bases and the V segment lost 3 bases, leaving 6 bases of the junction unmatched. Germline assignment: CDR1 KGHSH and CDR2 LQKENI. This CDR3 comprises 15 residues. In DNA form, the CDR3 reads TGTGCCAGCTCACCCTCGACAGGGGCGGACACTGAAGCTTTCTTT. Its protein is CASSPSTGADTEAFF.

The V gene is TRBV2, the J gene TRBJ1-1, with a possible D match to TRBD1 (6 bases). The CDR3 contains 15 residues. Germline V gene data show CDR1 as SNHLY and CDR2 as FYNNEI. Trimming took 8 bases from V and 5 from J, leaving 21 bases between them. The CDR3 DNA reads as TGTGCCAGCGAGAACAGGGCTGTGGTTGGAACTGAAGCTTTCTTT. This translates into CASENRAVVGTEAFF.

This sequence joins TRBV5-1 and TRBJ2-3; no reliable D call. V was cut by 3 bases and J by 2 bases, with 13 bases left in between. The CDR3 is 15 residues long. CDR1 is SGHRS and CDR2 is YFSETQ in the germline V gene. CDR3 amino acids: CASSSGRYYTDTQYF. Written as DNA, the CDR3 is TGCGCCAGCAGCTCCGGACGATACTACACAGATACGCAGTATTTT.

A few counts support this clone. The genes are TRBV18 and TRBJ2-2; 7 nucleotides match TRBD1. CDR1 is KGHSH and CDR2 is LQKENI in the germline V gene. The junction had 3 bases not matched to a gene; V was cut back by 2 bases and J by 6 bases. This CDR3 comprises 14 residues. The CDR3 sequence is CASSPNRGPGELFF. CDR3 DNA sequence: TGTGCCAGCTCACCAAACAGGGGCCCCGGGGAGCTGTTTTTT.

The table lists this clone with many counts. This specimen includes other DNA sequences encoding the same CDR3. The chain links TRBV7-2 to TRBJ1-5, with 8 nucleotides matching TRBD1. CDR3 size: 13 residues. V dropped 4 bases and J dropped 6; count of bases not matched to a gene: 2. Germline CDR1 and CDR2: SGHTA and FQGNSA. The CDR3 DNA is TGTGCCAGCAGCTCACAGGGGGGTCAGCCCCAGCATTTT. Its protein is CASSSQGGQPQHF.

This clone occurred a few times. J is TRBJ2-5 and V is TRBV10-3; 8 bases match TRBD2. The germline V gene encodes CDR1 ENHRY and CDR2 SYGVKD. The length of the CDR3 is 13 residues. J was trimmed by 3 bases and V by 5 bases; bases with no gene match: 2. CDR3 bases: TGTGCCATCAGTCCAGCGGGGGAAGAGACCCAGTACTTC. As protein: CAISPAGEETQYF.

The rearrangement joins TRBV9 to TRBJ2-3, with 9 bases fitting TRBD2. CDR1 SGDLS and CDR2 YYNGEE come from the germline V gene. The CDR3 covers 16 residues. J gave up 2 bases and V 0 bases, and 4 bases lay outside the gene matches. CDR3 nucleotides: TGTGCCAGCAGCGTAGCTAGCGGGGAAAACACAGATACGCAGTATTTT. Translating it yields CASSVASGENTDTQYF.

As regards this clone: This same CDR3 is encoded by further DNA sequences in the sample. The rearrangement joins TRBV6-5 to TRBJ1-1; D is ambiguous. CDR3 length: 14 amino acids. Trimming pared 2 bases from V and 4 bases from J, leaving 11 bases between. Per germline, CDR1 MNHEY and CDR2 SVGAGI. The CDR3 here is CASSYEETGTEAFF. As DNA, the CDR3 is TGTGCCAGCAGTTACGAGGAAACGGGCACTGAAGCTTTCTTT.

Relative to its sample, this clone is medium-sized. The chain joins TRBV18 to TRBJ2-7; no reliable D call. This CDR3 has 13 residues. Trimming cost V 0 bases and J 6 bases, with 9 bases left between them. Germline assignment: CDR1 KGHSH and CDR2 LQKENI. The CDR3 region is CASSPPLVGEQYF. The CDR3, as DNA: TGTGCCAGCTCACCACCCCTAGTGGGCGAGCAGTACTTC.

V usage is TRBV2 and J usage is TRBJ1-6; tentative D call: TRBD1 (6 bases). There are 14 residues in the CDR3. The V gene's germline CDR1 is SNHLY and CDR2 FYNNEI. V lost 6 bases and J 0 bases, leaving 6 bases between the germline ends. This CDR3 is CASRGGSYNSPLHF. The CDR3 region has the DNA TGTGCCAGCAGAGGGGGCTCCTATAATTCACCCCTCCACTTT.

The chain recombines TRBV29-1 with TRBJ2-5; weak D call: TRBD2 (5 bases). The V end lost 6 bases, the J end lost 3 bases, and 14 bases lay between the germline ends. The CDR3 loop spans 13 amino acids. From germline, CDR1 is SQVTM and CDR2 ANQGSEA. The CDR3 coding sequence is TGCAGCGTAGATCCGGGAACCAAAGAGACCCAGTACTTC. Translated: CSVDPGTKETQYF.

A few counts support this clone. The chain joins TRBV5-5 to TRBJ2-3, with D possibly TRBD2 on 5 matching bases. Germline loops: CDR1 SGHKS, CDR2 YYEKEE (reference sequence). V gave up 0 bases and J gave up 1 base, with 6 bases separating them. This CDR3 comprises 14 residues. CDR3 residues: CASSLDGGTDTQYF. The CDR3 DNA sequence: TGTGCCAGCAGCTTGGACGGGGGCACAGATACGCAGTATTTT.

This clone occurred a few times. The chain uses TRBV5-1 and TRBJ1-3; D is undetermined. Germline V gene data show CDR1 as SGHRS and CDR2 as YFSETQ. The CDR3 runs 16 residues. The V gene lost 0 bases and the J gene lost 6 bases, with 16 bases spanning the gap. The CDR3 sequence is CASSLDEESPLNTIYF. DNA for the CDR3: TGCGCCAGCAGCTTGGATGAAGAGTCTCCACTAAACACCATATATTTT.

The chain joins TRBV6-4 to TRBJ1-2, with D possibly TRBD1 on 6 matching bases. Germline values: CDR1 MRHNA, CDR2 SNTAGT. V lost 5 bases to trimming and J lost 4 bases, with 11 bases between them. The CDR3 totals 13 residues. CDR3 sequence (DNA): TGTGCCAGCAGTCCCGAGACAGGCTATGGCTACACCTTC. It codes for CASSPETGYGYTF.